Listed below are T cell receptor beta chains from one sample, sequenced in a study of blood T cells in healthy people across ages. TCRdb fed the 5' RACE reads into MiXCR, producing one record per CDR3 protein. Of some 1.5 million distinct CDR3 sequences in the sample, roughly 43% were seen once. Source material: blood. All receptors derive from a young woman in good health. Each CDR3 is given without its conserved first and last residue.

CDR3: ASSFGGRNTDTQY
J: TRBJ2-3
V: TRBV7-2

CDR3: ASTLDASSYNEQF
J: TRBJ2-1
V: TRBV28

CDR3: ASSELRGSSYNEQY
J: -
V: TRBV6-1

CDR3: ASSLPSLDTQY
J: TRBJ2-3
V: TRBV7-9

CDR3: STRRLAGFNEQY
J: TRBJ2-5
V: TRBV20-1

CDR3: ASIRTGGITDTQY
J: TRBJ2-3
V: TRBV5-1

CDR3: ASSVGDSGGDTQY
J: TRBJ2-3
V: TRBV9

CDR3: ATAPGGANTGELF
J: TRBJ2-2
V: TRBV24-1

CDR3: ASSPAVGQETQY
J: TRBJ2-5
V: TRBV7-8

CDR3: SGREYNEQF
J: TRBJ2-1
V: TRBV29-1

CDR3: ASKRYTSVDTQY
J: TRBJ2-3
V: TRBV6-2/TRBV6-3

CDR3: ASSFRSFSNQPQH
J: TRBJ1-5
V: TRBV12-3/TRBV12-4

CDR3: ATSPASRGAF
J: TRBJ1-1
V: TRBV15

CDR3: ARDPGFQETQY
J: TRBJ2-5
V: TRBV6-6

CDR3: ASNIDSTKSYEQY
J: TRBJ2-7
V: TRBV28